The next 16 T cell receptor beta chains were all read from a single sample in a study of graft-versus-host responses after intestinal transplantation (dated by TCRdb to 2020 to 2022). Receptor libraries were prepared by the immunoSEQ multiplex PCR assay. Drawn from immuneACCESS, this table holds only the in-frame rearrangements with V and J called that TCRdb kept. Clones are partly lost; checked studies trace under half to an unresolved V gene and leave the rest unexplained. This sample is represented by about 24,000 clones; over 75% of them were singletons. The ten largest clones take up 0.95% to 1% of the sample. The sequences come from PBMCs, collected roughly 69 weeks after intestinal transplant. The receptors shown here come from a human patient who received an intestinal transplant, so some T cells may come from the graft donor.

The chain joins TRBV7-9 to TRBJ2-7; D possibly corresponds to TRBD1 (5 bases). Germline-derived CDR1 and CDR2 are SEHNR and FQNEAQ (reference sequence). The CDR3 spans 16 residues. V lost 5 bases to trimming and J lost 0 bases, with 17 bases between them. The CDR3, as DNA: TGTGCCAGCAGCCACTTCGGACAAGGAAGCTCCTACGAGCAGTACTTC. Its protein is CASSHFGQGSSYEQYF.

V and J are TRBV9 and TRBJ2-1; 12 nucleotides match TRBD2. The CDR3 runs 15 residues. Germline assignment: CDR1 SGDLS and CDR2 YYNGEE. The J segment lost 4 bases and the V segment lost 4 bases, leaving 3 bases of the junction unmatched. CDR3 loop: CASSHGTSGYNEQFF. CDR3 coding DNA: TGTGCCAGCAGCCACGGGACTAGCGGGTACAATGAGCAGTTCTTC.

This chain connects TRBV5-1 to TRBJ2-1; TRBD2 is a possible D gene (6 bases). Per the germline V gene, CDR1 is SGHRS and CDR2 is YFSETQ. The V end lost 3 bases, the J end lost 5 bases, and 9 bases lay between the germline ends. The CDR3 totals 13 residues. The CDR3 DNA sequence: TGCGCCAGCAGCTGGGGGGTGAACAATGAGCAGTTCTTC. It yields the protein CASSWGVNNEQFF.

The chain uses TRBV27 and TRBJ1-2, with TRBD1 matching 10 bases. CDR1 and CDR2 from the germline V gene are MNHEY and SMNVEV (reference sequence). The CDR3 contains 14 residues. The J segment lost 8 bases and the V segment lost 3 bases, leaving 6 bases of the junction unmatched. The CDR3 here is CASSLQGQGVGYTF. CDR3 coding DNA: TGTGCCAGCAGTTTGCAAGGACAGGGGGTCGGCTACACCTTC.

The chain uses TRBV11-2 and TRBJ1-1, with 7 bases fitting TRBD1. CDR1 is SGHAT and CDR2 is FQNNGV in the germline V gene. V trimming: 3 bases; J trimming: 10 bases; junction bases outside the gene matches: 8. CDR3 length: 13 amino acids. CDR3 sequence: CASSFGRGSIAFF. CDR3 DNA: TGTGCCAGCAGCTTCGGCAGGGGGAGTATAGCTTTCTTT.

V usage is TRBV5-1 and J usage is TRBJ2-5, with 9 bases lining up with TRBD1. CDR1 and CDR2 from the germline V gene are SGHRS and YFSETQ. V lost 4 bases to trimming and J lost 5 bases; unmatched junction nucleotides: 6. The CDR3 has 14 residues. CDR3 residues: CASSQGQGSETQYF. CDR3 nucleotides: TGCGCCAGCAGCCAAGGACAGGGGTCCGAGACCCAGTACTTC.

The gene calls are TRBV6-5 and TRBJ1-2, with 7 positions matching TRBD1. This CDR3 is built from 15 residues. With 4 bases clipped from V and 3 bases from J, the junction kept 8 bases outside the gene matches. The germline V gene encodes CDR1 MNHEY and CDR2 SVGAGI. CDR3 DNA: TGTGCCAGCAGTTTATCCTCAGGGGGTGACTATGGCTACACCTTC. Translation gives CASSLSSGGDYGYTF.

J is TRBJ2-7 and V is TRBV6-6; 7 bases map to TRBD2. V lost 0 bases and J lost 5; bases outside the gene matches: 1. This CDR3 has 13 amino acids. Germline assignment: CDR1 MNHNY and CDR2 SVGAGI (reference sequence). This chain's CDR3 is CASSYSSGDEQYF. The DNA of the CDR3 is TGTGCCAGCAGTTACTCGAGCGGGGACGAGCAGTACTTC.

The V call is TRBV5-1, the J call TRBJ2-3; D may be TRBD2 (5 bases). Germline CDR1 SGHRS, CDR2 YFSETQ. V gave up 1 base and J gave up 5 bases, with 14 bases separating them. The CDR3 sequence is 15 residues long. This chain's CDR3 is CASSLSSAGRDTQYF. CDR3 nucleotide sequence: TGCGCCAGCAGCTTGTCGTCGGCGGGCAGAGATACGCAGTATTTT. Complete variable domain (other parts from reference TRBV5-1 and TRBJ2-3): KAGVTQTPRYLIKTRGQQVTLSCSPISGHRSVSWYQQTPGQGLQFLFEYFSETQRNKGNFPGRFSGRQFSNSRSEMNVSTLELGDSALYLCASSLSSAGRDTQYFGPGTRLTVL.

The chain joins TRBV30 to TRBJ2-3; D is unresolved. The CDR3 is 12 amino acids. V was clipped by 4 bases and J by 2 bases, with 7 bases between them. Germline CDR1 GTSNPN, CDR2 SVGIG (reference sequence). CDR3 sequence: CAWTRVTDTQYF. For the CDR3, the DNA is TGTGCCTGGACACGGGTCACAGATACGCAGTATTTT.

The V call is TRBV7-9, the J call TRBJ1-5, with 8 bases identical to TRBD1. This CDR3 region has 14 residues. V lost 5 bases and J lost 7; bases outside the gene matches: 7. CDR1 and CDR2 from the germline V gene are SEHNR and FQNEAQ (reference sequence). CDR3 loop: CASSPGQVGQPQHF. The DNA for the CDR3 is TGTGCCAGCAGCCCGGGACAGGTCGGCCAGCCCCAGCATTTT.

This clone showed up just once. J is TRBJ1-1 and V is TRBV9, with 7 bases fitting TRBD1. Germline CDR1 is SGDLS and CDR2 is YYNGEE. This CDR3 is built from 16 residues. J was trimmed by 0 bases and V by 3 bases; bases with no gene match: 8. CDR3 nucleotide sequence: TGTGCCAGCAGCGCCAGGGGGGGACAGCTGAACACTGAAGCTTTCTTT. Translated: CASSARGGQLNTEAFF.

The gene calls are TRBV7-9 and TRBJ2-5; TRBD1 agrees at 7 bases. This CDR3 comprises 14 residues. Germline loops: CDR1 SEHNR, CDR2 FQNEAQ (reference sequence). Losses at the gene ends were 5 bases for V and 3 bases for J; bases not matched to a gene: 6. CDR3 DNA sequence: TGTGCCAGCAGCGGGGACAGAGCAAAAGAGACCCAGTACTTC. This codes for CASSGDRAKETQYF.

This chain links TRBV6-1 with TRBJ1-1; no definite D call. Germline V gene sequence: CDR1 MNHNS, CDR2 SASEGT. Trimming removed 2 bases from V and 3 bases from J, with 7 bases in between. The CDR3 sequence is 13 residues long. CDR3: CASSENIYTEAFF. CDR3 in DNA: TGTGCCAGCAGTGAAAACATTTACACTGAAGCTTTCTTT.

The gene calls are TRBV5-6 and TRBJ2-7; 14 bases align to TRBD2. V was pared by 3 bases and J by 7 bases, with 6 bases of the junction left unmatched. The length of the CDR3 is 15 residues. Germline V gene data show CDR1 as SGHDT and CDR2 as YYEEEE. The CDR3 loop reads CASSSLTSGREEQYF. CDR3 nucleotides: TGTGCCAGCAGCTCCCTGACTAGCGGGAGGGAAGAGCAGTACTTC.

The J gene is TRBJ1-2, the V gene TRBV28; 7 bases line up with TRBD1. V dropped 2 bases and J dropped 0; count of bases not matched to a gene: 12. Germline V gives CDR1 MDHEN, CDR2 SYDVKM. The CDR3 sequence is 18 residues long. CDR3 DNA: TGTGCCAGCAGTTTACGGACCCTGACAGGGATGGCTAACTATGGCTACACCTTC. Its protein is CASSLRTLTGMANYGYTF.